The T cell receptor beta chain described here comes from a study of Ad26.COV2.S vaccination and SARS-CoV-2 variants. Across the study: Sample donor was a member of the COV1001 Ad26.COV2.S trial arm. Study-wide results and caveats: Reportedly, after vaccination the spike-specific CD8+ and CD4+ T cell responses displayed substantial breadth. People who got the vaccine or the placebo had similar non-spike TCR breadth.

As concerns this clone: Antigen unknown.

Measured with immunoSEQ multiplex PCR; TCRdb has only the in-frame clones, and not every one. Here the sample spans about 350,000 clones, roughly nine tenths being singletons. Treatment noted: 19 received Ad26.COV2.S at low or high dose, single or two shots; five or six received placebo; per-sample allocation not given. Sampling was performed 63 days after the first vaccine or placebo injection. Within Boston, the person who donated was an adult of 18-55 years. The sample in question was peripheral blood, obtained in a trial of Ad26.COV2.S vaccine versus placebo. The origin of this receptor is a person aged 18-65 years who received the Ad26.COV2.S COVID-19 vaccine or a placebo.

The CDR3 reads CASSLKGAVGYTF. The CDR3, as DNA: TGTGCCAGCAGTCTTAAAGGAGCGGTGGGCTACACCTTC. The chain is built from TRBV6-2 or TRBV6-3 and TRBJ1-2; D is undetermined. Germline V gene lookup returns CDR1 MNHEY and CDR2 SVGEGT. The CDR3 is 13 amino acids. The V end lost 5 bases, the J end lost 8 bases, and 15 bases lay between the germline ends.